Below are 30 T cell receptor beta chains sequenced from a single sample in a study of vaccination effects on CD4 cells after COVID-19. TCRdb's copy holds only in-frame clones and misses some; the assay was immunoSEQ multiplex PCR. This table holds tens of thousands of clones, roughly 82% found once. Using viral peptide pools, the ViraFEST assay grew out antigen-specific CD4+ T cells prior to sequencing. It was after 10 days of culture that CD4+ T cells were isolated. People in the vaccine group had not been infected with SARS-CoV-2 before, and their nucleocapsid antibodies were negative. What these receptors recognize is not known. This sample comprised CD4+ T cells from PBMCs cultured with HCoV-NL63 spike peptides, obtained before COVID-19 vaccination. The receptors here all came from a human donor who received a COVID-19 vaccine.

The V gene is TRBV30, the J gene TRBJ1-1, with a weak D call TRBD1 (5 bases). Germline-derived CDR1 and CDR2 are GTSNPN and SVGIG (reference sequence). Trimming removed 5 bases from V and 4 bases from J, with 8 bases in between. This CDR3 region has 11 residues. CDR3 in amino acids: CAWGHLTEAFF. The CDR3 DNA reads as TGTGCCTGGGGACACCTCACTGAAGCTTTCTTT. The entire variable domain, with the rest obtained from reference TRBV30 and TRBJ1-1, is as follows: SQTIHQWPATLVQPVGSPLSLECTVEGTSNPNLYWYRQAAGRGLQLLFYSVGIGQISSEVPQNLSASRPQDRQFILSSKKLLLSDSGFYLCAWGHLTEAFFGQGTRLTVV.

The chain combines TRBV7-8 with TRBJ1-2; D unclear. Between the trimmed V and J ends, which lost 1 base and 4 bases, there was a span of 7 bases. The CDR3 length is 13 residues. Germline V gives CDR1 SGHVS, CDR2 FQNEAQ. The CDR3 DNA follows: TGTGCCAGCAGCTTAGGCGGTTTCTATGGCTACACCTTC. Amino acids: CASSLGGFYGYTF. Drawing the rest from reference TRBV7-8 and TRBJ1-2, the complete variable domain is GAGVSQSPRYKVAKRGQDVALRCDPISGHVSLFWYQQALGQGPEFLTYFQNEAQLDKSGLPSDRFFAERPEGSVSTLKIQRTQQEDSAVYLCASSLGGFYGYTFGSGTRLTVV.

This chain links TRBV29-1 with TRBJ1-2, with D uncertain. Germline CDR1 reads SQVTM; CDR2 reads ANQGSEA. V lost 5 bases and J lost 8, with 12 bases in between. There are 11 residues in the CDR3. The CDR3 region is CSVRGIWGYTF. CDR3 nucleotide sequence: TGCAGCGTTAGAGGGATTTGGGGCTACACCTTC.

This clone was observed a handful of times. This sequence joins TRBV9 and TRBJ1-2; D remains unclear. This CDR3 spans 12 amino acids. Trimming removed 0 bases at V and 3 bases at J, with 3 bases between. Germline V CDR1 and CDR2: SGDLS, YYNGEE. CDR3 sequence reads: CASSVDDYGYTF. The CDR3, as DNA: TGTGCCAGCAGCGTAGATGACTATGGCTACACCTTC.

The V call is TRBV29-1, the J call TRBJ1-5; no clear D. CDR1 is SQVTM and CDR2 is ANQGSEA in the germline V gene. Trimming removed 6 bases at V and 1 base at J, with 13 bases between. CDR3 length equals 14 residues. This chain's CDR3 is CSVSGSSSNQPQHF. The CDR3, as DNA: TGCAGCGTCTCCGGGAGCTCGAGCAATCAGCCCCAGCATTTT.

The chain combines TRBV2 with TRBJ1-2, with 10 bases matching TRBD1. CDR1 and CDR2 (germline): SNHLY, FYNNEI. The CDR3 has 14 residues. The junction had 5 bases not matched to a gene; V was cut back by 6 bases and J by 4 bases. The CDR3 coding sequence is TGTGCCAGCAGGTTCGGGACAGGGGCCTATGGCTACACCTTC. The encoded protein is CASRFGTGAYGYTF.

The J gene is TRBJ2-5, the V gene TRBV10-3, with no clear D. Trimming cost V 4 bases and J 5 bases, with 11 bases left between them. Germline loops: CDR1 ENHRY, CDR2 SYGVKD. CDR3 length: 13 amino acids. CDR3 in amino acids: CAISGSFGETQYF. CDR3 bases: TGTGCCATCAGTGGGTCCTTTGGGGAGACCCAGTACTTC.

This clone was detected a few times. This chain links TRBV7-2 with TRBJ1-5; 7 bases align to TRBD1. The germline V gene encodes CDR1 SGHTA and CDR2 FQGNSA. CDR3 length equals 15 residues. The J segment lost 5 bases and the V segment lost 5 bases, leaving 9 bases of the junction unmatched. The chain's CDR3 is CASSIRTGTDQPQHF. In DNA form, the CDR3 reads TGTGCCAGCAGCATTAGGACAGGTACGGATCAGCCCCAGCATTTT.

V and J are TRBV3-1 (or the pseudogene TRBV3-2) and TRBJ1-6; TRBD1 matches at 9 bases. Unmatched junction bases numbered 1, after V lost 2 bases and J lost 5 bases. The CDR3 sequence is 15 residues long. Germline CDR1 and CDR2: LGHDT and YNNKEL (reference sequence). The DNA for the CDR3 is TGTGCCAGCAGCCAAAGGACAGGGGATAATTCACCCCTCCACTTT. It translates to CASSQRTGDNSPLHF.

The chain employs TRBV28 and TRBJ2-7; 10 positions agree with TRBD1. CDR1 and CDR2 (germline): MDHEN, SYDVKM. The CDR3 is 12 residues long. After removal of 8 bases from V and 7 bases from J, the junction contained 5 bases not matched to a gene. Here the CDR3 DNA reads TGTGCCAGCCAGACAGGGGGCCGAGAGCAGTACGTC. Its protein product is CASQTGGREQYV.

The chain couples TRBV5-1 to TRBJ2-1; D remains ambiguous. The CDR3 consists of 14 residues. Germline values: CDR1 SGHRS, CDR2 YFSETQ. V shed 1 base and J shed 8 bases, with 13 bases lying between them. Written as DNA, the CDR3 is TGCGCCAGCAGCTTGACCGACTTATGGGATGAGCAGTTCTTC. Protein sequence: CASSLTDLWDEQFF.

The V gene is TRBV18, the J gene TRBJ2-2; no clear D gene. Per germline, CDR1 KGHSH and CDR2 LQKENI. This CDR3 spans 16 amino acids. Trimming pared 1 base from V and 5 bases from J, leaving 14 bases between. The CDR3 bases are TGTGCCAGCTCACCACTTTCTTCGGGTCTTACCGGGGAGCTGTTTTTT. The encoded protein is CASSPLSSGLTGELFF.

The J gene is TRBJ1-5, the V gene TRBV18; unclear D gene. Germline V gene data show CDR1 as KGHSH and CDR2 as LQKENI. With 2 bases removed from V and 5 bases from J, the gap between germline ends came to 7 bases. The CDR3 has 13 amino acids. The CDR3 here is CASSPNHDQPQHF. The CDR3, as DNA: TGTGCCAGCTCACCAAATCACGATCAGCCCCAGCATTTT.

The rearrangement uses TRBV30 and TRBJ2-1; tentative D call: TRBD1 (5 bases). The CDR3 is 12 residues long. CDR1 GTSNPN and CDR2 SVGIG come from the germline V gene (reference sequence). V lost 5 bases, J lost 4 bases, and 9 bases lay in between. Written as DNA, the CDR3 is TGTGCCTGGCAGGGCTTTTACAATGAGCAGTTCTTC. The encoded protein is CAWQGFYNEQFF.

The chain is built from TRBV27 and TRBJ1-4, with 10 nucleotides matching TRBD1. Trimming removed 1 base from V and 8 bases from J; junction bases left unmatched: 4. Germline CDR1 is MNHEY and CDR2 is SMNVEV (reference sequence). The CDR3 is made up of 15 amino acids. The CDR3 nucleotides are TGTGCCAGCAGTTTATGGGGGGGACAGGGGGAAAAACTGTTTTTT. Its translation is CASSLWGGQGEKLFF.

The chain's CDR3 is CASSEGRGSNQPQHF. DNA of the CDR3: TGTGCCAGTAGCGAGGGGAGGGGGAGCAATCAGCCCCAGCATTTT. The chain is built from TRBV19 and TRBJ1-5, with D possibly TRBD1 on 6 matching bases. CDR3 length: 15 amino acids. Deletions cut 6 bases from V and 1 base from J, with 13 bases between. Germline values: CDR1 LNHDA, CDR2 SQIVND (reference sequence). Supplemented by reference TRBV19 and TRBJ1-5, the full variable domain reads DGGITQSPKYLFRKEGQNVTLSCEQNLNHDAMYWYRQDPGQGLRLIYYSQIVNDFQKGDIAEGYSVSREKKESFPLTVTSAQKNPTAFYLCASSEGRGSNQPQHFGDGTRLSIL.

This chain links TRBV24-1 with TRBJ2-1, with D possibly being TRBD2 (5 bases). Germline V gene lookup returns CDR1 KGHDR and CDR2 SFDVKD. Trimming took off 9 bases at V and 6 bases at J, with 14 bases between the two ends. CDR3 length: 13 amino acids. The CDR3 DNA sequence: TGTGCCACCGGCGGCCTAGCTAGCAATGAGCAGTTCTTC. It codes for CATGGLASNEQFF.

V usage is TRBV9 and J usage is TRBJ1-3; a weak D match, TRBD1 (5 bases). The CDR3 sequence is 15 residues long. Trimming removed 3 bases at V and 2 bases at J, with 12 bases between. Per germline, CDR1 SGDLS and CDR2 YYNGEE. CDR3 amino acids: CASSAALGPGNTIYF. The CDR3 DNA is TGTGCCAGCAGCGCTGCACTGGGGCCTGGAAACACCATATATTTT.

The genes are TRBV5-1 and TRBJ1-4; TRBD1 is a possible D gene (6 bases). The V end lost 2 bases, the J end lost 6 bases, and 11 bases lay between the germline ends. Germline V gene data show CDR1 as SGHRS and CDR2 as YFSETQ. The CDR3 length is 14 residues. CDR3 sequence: CASSFSRGDEKLFF. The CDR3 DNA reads TGCGCCAGCAGCTTCAGCAGGGGCGATGAAAAACTGTTTTTT.

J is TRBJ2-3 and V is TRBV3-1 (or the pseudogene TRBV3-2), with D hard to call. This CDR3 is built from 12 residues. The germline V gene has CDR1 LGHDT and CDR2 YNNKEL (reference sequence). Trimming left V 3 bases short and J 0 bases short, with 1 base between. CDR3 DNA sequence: TGTGCCAGCAGCCAGAGCACAGATACGCAGTATTTT. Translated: CASSQSTDTQYF.

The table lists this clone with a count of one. CDR3 sequence reads: CASSQVYLGISGANVLTF. Here the CDR3 DNA reads TGCGCCAGCAGCCAAGTATATTTAGGGATCTCTGGGGCCAACGTCCTGACTTTC. The V call is TRBV4-1, the J call TRBJ2-6; D gene uncertain. Between the trimmed V and J ends, which lost 1 base and 0 bases, there was a span of 13 bases. The CDR3 contains 18 residues. Germline values: CDR1 MGHRA, CDR2 YSYEKL.

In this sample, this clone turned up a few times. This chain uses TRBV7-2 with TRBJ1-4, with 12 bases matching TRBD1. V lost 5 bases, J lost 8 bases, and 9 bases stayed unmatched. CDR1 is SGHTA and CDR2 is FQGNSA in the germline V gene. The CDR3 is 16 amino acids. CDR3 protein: CASSASRDRGREKLFF. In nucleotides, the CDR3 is TGTGCCAGCAGCGCAAGCCGGGACAGGGGGCGAGAAAAACTGTTTTTT.

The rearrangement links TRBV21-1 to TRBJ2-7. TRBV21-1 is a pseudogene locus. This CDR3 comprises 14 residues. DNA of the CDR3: TGTGCCAGCAGCAGTCGGGCGAGCTCCTACGAGCAGTACGTC. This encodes CASSSRASSYEQYV.

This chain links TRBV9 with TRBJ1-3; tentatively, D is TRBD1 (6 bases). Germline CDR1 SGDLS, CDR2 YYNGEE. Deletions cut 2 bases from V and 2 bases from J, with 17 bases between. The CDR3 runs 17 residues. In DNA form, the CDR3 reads TGTGCCAGCAGCGTGGAGTGGGACACCGCCACTGGAAACACCATATATTTT. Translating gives CASSVEWDTATGNTIYF.

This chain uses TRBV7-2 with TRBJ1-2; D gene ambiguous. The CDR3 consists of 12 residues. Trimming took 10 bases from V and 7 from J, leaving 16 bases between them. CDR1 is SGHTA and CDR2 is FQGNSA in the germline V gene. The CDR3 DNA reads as TGTGCCACCGTAGGGAGTCGAGCTGGCTACACCTTC. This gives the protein CATVGSRAGYTF.

The CDR3 DNA sequence: TGTGCCAGCACTTGGGACGGTTACGAGCAGTACGTC. Its translation: CASTWDGYEQYV. J is TRBJ2-7 and V is TRBV6-5; D is perhaps TRBD1 or TRBD2 (5 bases each). From germline, CDR1 is MNHEY and CDR2 SVGAGI. Trimming removed 7 bases at V and 4 bases at J, with 11 bases between. CDR3 length: 12 residues.

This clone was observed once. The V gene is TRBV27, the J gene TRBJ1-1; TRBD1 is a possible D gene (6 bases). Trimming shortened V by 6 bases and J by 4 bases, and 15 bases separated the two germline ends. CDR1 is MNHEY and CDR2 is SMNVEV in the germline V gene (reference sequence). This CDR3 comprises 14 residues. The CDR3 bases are TGTGCCAGCAGAAGGATTGAACAGGGCACTGAAGCTTTCTTT. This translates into CASRRIEQGTEAFF.

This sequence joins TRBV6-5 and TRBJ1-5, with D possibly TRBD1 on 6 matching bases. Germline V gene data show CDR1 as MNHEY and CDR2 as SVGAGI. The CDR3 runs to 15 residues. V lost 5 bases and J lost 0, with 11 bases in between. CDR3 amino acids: CASSQGRYSNQPQHF. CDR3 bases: TGTGCCAGCAGTCAGGGGAGATATAGCAATCAGCCCCAGCATTTT.

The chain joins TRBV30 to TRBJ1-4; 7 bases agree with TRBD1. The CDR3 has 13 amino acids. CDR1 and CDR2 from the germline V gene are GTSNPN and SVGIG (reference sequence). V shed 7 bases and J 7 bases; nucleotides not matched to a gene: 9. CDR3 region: CASTGTDPEKLFF. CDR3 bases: TGTGCCTCGACCGGGACAGATCCTGAAAAACTGTTTTTT.

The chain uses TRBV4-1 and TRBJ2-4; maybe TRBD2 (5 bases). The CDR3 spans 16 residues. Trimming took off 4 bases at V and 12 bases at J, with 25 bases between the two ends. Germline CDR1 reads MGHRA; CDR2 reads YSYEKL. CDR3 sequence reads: CASSPALIGEPRTQYF. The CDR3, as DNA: TGCGCCAGCAGCCCAGCGCTTATTGGGGAGCCCAGGACTCAGTACTTC.